This T cell receptor (beta chain) was profiled in a study of control samples from healthy donors and cancer patients. TCRdb's table, derived via immunoSEQ multiplex PCR, lists solely in-frame clones and lacks some. Here the sample spans 100,000 or so clones, approximately 93% being singletons. To note about this clone: The final CDR3 position lacks the conserved phenylalanine or tryptophan, pointing to a likely read error.

The sample comprised blood. The TCR sequence derives from a woman aged 25 to 39 in good health.

DNA of the CDR3: TGTGCCAGCAGCCCCTTAAGCGGGAGCTATGGCTACACCCTC. Protein product: CASSPLSGSYGYTL. This chain uses TRBV7-9 with TRBJ1-2; D gene uncertain. The CDR3 runs to 14 residues. Trimming removed 5 bases from V and 4 bases from J, with 14 bases in between. Germline-derived CDR1 and CDR2 are SEHNR and FQNEAQ (reference sequence).